The entry that follows covers one T cell receptor (beta chain) sequence. What it binds is unknown. The data stem from a study of early T cells in non-severe SARS-CoV-2 infection. Unique molecular identifiers tagged individual cDNA molecules. TCRdb re-derived calls from the 5' RACE reads in MiXCR, one entry per CDR3 protein. The sample yields roughly 60,000 distinct CDR3 sequences, roughly 12% seen once. Germline V gene lookup returns CDR1 MNHEY and CDR2 SVGEGT. CDR3 length equals 14 residues. V shed 8 bases and J shed 4 bases, with 16 bases lying between them. Study conclusions and caveats: Clonotype matching in VDJdb favored anti-spike CD8 responses and did not capture private and CD4 specificities.

Sequenced here: whole blood, sampled at baseline. This TCR derives from an adult who was a healthcare worker with PCR-confirmed SARS-CoV-2 infection or an uninfected control (not recorded which). The V call is TRBV6-2 or TRBV6-3, the J call TRBJ2-3, with a tentative D call TRBD2 (6 bases). For the CDR3, the DNA is TGTGCCAGCTGGTCGTGGGGGGACCCAGATACGCAGTATTTT. Translating gives CASWSWGDPDTQYF.